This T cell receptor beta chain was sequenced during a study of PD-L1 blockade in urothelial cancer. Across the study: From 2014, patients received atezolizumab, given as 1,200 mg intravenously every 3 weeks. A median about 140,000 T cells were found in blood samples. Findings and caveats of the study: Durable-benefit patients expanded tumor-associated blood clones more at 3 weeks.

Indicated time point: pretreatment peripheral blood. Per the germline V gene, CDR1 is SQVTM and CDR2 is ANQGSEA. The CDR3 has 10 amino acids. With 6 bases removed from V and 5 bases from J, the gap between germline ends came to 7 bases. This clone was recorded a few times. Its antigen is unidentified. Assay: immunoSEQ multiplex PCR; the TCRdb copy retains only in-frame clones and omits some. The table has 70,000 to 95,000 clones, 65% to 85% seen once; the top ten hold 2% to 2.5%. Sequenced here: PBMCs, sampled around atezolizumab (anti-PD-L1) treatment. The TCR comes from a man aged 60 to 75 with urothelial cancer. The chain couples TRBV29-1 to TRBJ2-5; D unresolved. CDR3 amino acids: CSVGEETQYF. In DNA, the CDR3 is TGCAGCGTGGGCGAGGAGACCCAGTACTTC. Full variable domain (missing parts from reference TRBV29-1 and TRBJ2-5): SAVISQKPSRDICQRGTSLTIQCQVDSQVTMMFWYRQQPGQSLTLIATANQGSEATYESGFVIDKFPISRPNLTFSTLTVSNMSPEDSSIYLCSVGEETQYFGPGTRLLVL.